A single sample is the source of the 5 T cell receptor beta chains below, sequenced in a study of T-cell reconstitution after alpha-beta-depleted transplantation in children. The TCRbeta library was prepared with unique molecular identifiers. Each CDR3 protein is one row after TCRdb ran MiXCR on the PCR reads. The sample consists of around 400,000 distinct CDR3 sequences, around 9.9% of them appearing once. Sequenced material: PBMCs from the stem cell graft donor, taken from the stem cell graft. These receptors were collected from a human donor who donated a stem cell graft to a child with acute myeloid leukemia.

This clonotype has only a few counts. This sequence joins TRBV5-4 and TRBJ2-5; 7 bases are a match to TRBD1. CDR1 and CDR2 from the germline V gene are SGHNT and YYREEE (reference sequence). V trimming: 3 bases; J trimming: 1 base; junction bases outside the gene matches: 6. CDR3 length: 15 residues. CDR3 amino acids: CASSSYRGSQETQYF. The DNA of the CDR3 is TGTGCCAGCAGCTCATACAGGGGTTCCCAAGAGACCCAGTACTTC. The complete variable domain, with remaining parts taken from reference TRBV5-4 and TRBJ2-5, reads ETGVTQSPTHLIKTRGQQVTLRCSSQSGHNTVSWYQQALGQGPQFIFQYYREEENGRGNFPPRFSGLQFPNYSSELNVNALELDDSALYLCASSSYRGSQETQYFGPGTRLLVL.

This clonotype was recorded at least ten times. V is TRBV20-1 and J is TRBJ2-1, with a weak D call TRBD2 (7 bases). CDR1 and CDR2 from the germline V gene are DFQATT and SNEGSKA (reference sequence). This CDR3 comprises 13 residues. Trimming took 0 bases from V and 8 from J, leaving 11 bases between them. CDR3 nucleotide sequence: TGCAGTGCTAGAGAGAGGGGGGGGGATGAGCAGTTCTTC. Residues: CSARERGGDEQFF.

This chain links TRBV4-1 with TRBJ2-6; TRBD1 aligns across 8 bases. V was pared by 0 bases and J by 2 bases, with 18 bases of the junction left unmatched. This CDR3 comprises 22 residues. Per germline, CDR1 MGHRA and CDR2 YSYEKL. In DNA, the CDR3 is TGCGCCAGCAGCCAAGAAGTTGGGCGGACAGGGTTTGGTAAAACTGGGGCCAACGTCCTGACTTTC. Translation gives CASSQEVGRTGFGKTGANVLTF.

The chain combines TRBV25-1 with TRBJ2-3; 7 nucleotides agree with TRBD2. Germline V CDR1 and CDR2: MGHDK, SYGVNS. J gave up 4 bases and V 6 bases, and 7 bases lay outside the gene matches. CDR3 length: 14 amino acids. CDR3 coding DNA: TGTGCCAGCAGAAGTGGCGGGAGTGCAGATACGCAGTATTTT. Protein product: CASRSGGSADTQYF.

A remark on this clonotype: An end of the junction differs from the germline gene, which may be a read error. The CDR3 DNA is TGTGCCACCAGTTTATCGTTCGGGGAAGCGAACACCGGGGAGCTGTTTTTT. It yields the protein CATSLSFGEANTGELFF. V usage is TRBV27 and J usage is TRBJ2-2, with D possibly matching TRBD2 (5 bases). The CDR3 loop spans 17 amino acids. CDR1 is MNHEY and CDR2 is SMNVEV in the germline V gene (reference sequence).